Listed here are 19 T cell receptor beta chains from one sample, sequenced in a study of shared T cell receptors in the human thymus. Repertoires were generated with immunoSEQ multiplex PCR, while TCRdb's copy carries only in-frame clones and drops some. In the table there are roughly 710,000 clones, over 75% of which are singletons. These data also formed part of another study, on human thymus T cells.

Sequenced sample: thymocytes. The receptor source for this set is a girl less than two years old with a congenital heart defect.

The chain employs TRBV28 and TRBJ1-2; D gene uncertain. V was clipped by 4 bases and J by 13 bases, with 16 bases between them. The CDR3 sequence is 12 residues long. Germline CDR1 is MDHEN and CDR2 is SYDVKM. The CDR3 spells CASSSHGEGFTF. In DNA form, the CDR3 reads TGTGCCAGCAGTTCCCACGGGGAGGGATTCACCTTC.

CDR3 sequence (DNA): TGTGCCAGCAGCCAAGATCCGGACAGGGAAAAACTGTTTTTT. It is translated as CASSQDPDREKLFF. This chain joins TRBV14 and TRBJ1-4, with 7 bases identical to TRBD1. Germline CDR1 SGHDN, CDR2 FVKESK. The CDR3 sequence is 14 residues long. After removal of 0 bases from V and 8 bases from J, the junction contained 3 bases not matched to a gene.

The DNA for the CDR3 is TGTGCCAGCAGCAAACACACAGGGGTTGTTGGAGGAGAGACCCAGTACTTC. As protein: CASSKHTGVVGGETQYF. The chain couples TRBV7-2 to TRBJ2-5, with TRBD1 matching 7 bases. CDR3 length: 17 residues. Germline V lookup: CDR1 SGHTA, CDR2 FQGNSA. Losses at the gene ends were 5 bases for V and 4 bases for J; bases not matched to a gene: 16.

J is TRBJ1-1 and V is TRBV7-9; D ambiguous. The CDR3 contains 15 residues. Trimming took 5 bases from V and 0 from J, leaving 13 bases between them. The germline V gene encodes CDR1 SEHNR and CDR2 FQNEAQ (reference sequence). Here the CDR3 DNA reads TGTGCCAGCAGCCCCCTTGGGCACTTGAACACTGAAGCTTTCTTT. Its protein product is CASSPLGHLNTEAFF.

The V call is TRBV12-1, the J call TRBJ1-2; the D call of TRBD1 is as the table states it, not checked on the DNA. TRBV12-1 is reported as a pseudogene. The CDR3 has 15 amino acids. This CDR3 is CASSFAPGQGYGYTF. The CDR3 nucleotides read TGTGCCAGCAGCTTTGCGCCAGGACAGGGCTATGGCTACACCTTC.

The V and J genes are TRBV27 and TRBJ2-1; 8 bases match TRBD2. CDR1 MNHEY and CDR2 SMNVEV come from the germline V gene (reference sequence). The ends lost 3 bases at V and 4 bases at J; junction bases unmatched: 2. The CDR3 runs to 14 residues. CDR3 region: CASSLASGYNEQFF. In nucleotides, the CDR3 is TGTGCCAGCAGTTTGGCTAGCGGGTACAATGAGCAGTTCTTC.

V is TRBV4-1 and J is TRBJ1-2; the D gene is possibly TRBD1 (6 bases). This CDR3 region has 17 residues. V was trimmed by 4 bases and J by 5 bases, leaving 23 bases between them. CDR1 and CDR2 from the germline V gene are MGHRA and YSYEKL. The chain's CDR3 is CASSRRIGGEGRYGYTF. DNA of the CDR3: TGCGCCAGCAGCCGTCGGATAGGGGGGGAAGGACGGTATGGCTACACCTTC.

As DNA, the CDR3 is TGTGCCAGCAGTGACGGGGGACAAGAGACCCAGTACTTC. The encoded protein is CASSDGGQETQYF. The chain links TRBV6-1 to TRBJ2-5; the D gene is possibly TRBD2 (6 bases). The V gene's germline CDR1 is MNHNS and CDR2 SASEGT. V was trimmed by 3 bases and J by 2 bases, leaving 7 bases between them. CDR3 length: 13 residues.

This clone appeared a single time. The chain employs TRBV11-2 and TRBJ1-1; 7 bases agree with TRBD1. CDR3 size: 16 residues. Trimming removed 2 bases from V and 0 bases from J; junction bases left unmatched: 6. Germline CDR1 and CDR2: SGHAT and FQNNGV. The CDR3, as DNA: TGTGCCAGCAGCTTATACAGGGGCGGGATGAACACTGAAGCTTTCTTT. Protein: CASSLYRGGMNTEAFF.

V usage is TRBV28 and J usage is TRBJ2-3, with D possibly matching TRBD1 (6 bases). Per the germline V gene, CDR1 is MDHEN and CDR2 is SYDVKM. This CDR3 has 14 residues. V was trimmed by 5 bases and J by 0 bases, leaving 9 bases between them. The DNA of the CDR3 is TGTGCCAGCAGTGGACAGTCTAGCACAGATACGCAGTATTTT. Its protein is CASSGQSSTDTQYF.

The V call is TRBV15, the J call TRBJ2-3; TRBD2 is a possible D gene (6 bases). The V gene lost 4 bases and the J gene lost 8 bases, with 22 bases spanning the gap. Germline V gives CDR1 LNHNV, CDR2 YYDKDF (reference sequence). The CDR3 runs 16 residues. CDR3 region: CATSKPGLQTNGTQYF. The CDR3 region has the DNA TGTGCCACCAGCAAACCGGGACTCCAAACCAACGGTACGCAGTATTTT. The complete variable domain, with remaining parts taken from reference TRBV15 and TRBJ2-3, reads DAMVIQNPRYQVTQFGKPVTLSCSQTLNHNVMYWYQQKSSQAPKLLFHYYDKDFNNEADTPDNFQSRRPNTSFCFLDIRSPGLGDTAMYLCATSKPGLQTNGTQYFGPGTRLTVL.

The CDR3 protein is CSVVFGGEYNQPQHF. CDR3 DNA sequence: TGCAGCGTTGTCTTTGGGGGGGAGTATAATCAGCCCCAGCATTTT. V is TRBV29-1 and J is TRBJ1-5, with D tentatively TRBD1 (5 bases). The CDR3 sequence is 15 residues long. Germline CDR1 reads SQVTM; CDR2 reads ANQGSEA. V lost 4 bases and J 4 bases, leaving 17 bases between the germline ends.

This clone was seen a handful of times. The chain employs TRBV7-2 and TRBJ2-7; D gene unclear. The germline gives CDR1 SGHTA, CDR2 FQGNSA. The CDR3 spans 11 residues. Trimming took 8 bases from V and 1 from J, leaving 6 bases between them. The CDR3 bases are TGTGCCAGCGACAATTCCTACGAGCAGTACTTC. Residues: CASDNSYEQYF.

The genes are TRBV4-3 and TRBJ1-6; no firm D call. V lost 0 bases and J lost 0, with 9 bases in between. The CDR3 is made up of 17 amino acids. The V gene's germline CDR1 is LGHNA and CDR2 YSLEER. The CDR3 protein is CASSQEPPSSYNSPLHF. The CDR3 DNA reads as TGCGCCAGCAGCCAAGAGCCGCCGAGCTCCTATAATTCACCCCTCCACTTT.

J is TRBJ1-5 and V is TRBV12-5, with 9 bases matching TRBD1. The V gene end was trimmed by 6 bases and the J gene end by 0 bases; junction bases not matched to a gene: 9. The CDR3 is 17 residues long. Germline V CDR1 and CDR2: LGHNT, FRNRAP. The CDR3 DNA is TGTGCTAGTGGCCAGGACAGGGGAGTGGGTAGCAATCAGCCCCAGCATTTT. It yields the protein CASGQDRGVGSNQPQHF.

The chain couples TRBV13 to TRBJ2-7; the D gene is possibly TRBD2 (6 bases). Germline CDR1 is PRHDT and CDR2 is FYEKMQ (reference sequence). The CDR3 is 14 residues long. V lost 5 bases to trimming and J lost 3 bases, with 14 bases between them. CDR3 loop: CASSRRGYDYEQYF. DNA of the CDR3: TGTGCCAGCAGCCGGCGGGGCTACGACTACGAGCAGTACTTC. Full variable domain (missing parts from reference TRBV13 and TRBJ2-7): AAGVIQSPRHLIKEKRETATLKCYPIPRHDTVYWYQQGPGQDPQFLISFYEKMQSDKGSIPDRFSAQQFSDYHSELNMSSLELGDSALYFCASSRRGYDYEQYFGPGTRLTVT.

This clone was observed a handful of times. The V gene is TRBV25-1, the J gene TRBJ1-1, with D unresolved. The CDR3 has 13 amino acids. The V gene lost 6 bases and the J gene lost 3 bases, with 11 bases spanning the gap. Germline V gene data show CDR1 as MGHDK and CDR2 as SYGVNS. The CDR3 region has the DNA TGTGCCAGCAGAGGGTTGCGGGACACTGAAGCTTTCTTT. Translation: CASRGLRDTEAFF.

The chain joins TRBV6-5 to TRBJ1-5; a weak D match, TRBD1 (5 bases). Trimming took off 6 bases at V and 2 bases at J, with 11 bases between the two ends. Per germline, CDR1 MNHEY and CDR2 SVGAGI. This CDR3 comprises 14 residues. CDR3 sequence (DNA): TGTGCCAGCAGCCGAGACAGTGGCAATCAGCCCCAGCATTTT. This sequence encodes CASSRDSGNQPQHF.

The chain is built from TRBV27 and TRBJ2-1; D may be TRBD2 (6 bases). Per germline, CDR1 MNHEY and CDR2 SMNVEV (reference sequence). This CDR3 is built from 16 residues. V lost 2 bases and J 8 bases, leaving 19 bases between the germline ends. CDR3 nucleotides: TGTGCCAGCAGTTTAAGCATTCGGGGGTATTGGTATGAGCAGTTCTTC. Translated: CASSLSIRGYWYEQFF.